These 25 T cell receptor beta chains came from one sample sequenced in a study of cytomegalovirus exposure and HLA in healthy donors. Use of 60 Vbeta and 13 Jbeta primers characterized the PCR. The data were produced by immunoSEQ multiplex PCR, yet TCRdb's version contains in-frame clones alone and is incomplete. The sample includes 150,000 to 200,000 clones, 80% seen only once; the top ten take 4% to 5%. The sequencing input was PBMCs. The receptors stem from a man aged 25-45 years in good health and CMV-seronegative.

The chain combines TRBV7-3 with TRBJ2-3; 8 bases align to TRBD1. CDR1 and CDR2 (germline): SGHTA, FQGTGA. This CDR3 has 14 residues. V lost 3 bases and J lost 6; bases outside the gene matches: 5. CDR3 sequence (DNA): TGTGCCAGCAGCTTGGACAGGGCGGCGGATACGCAGTATTTT. This codes for CASSLDRAADTQYF.

This chain uses TRBV27 with TRBJ2-3; no reliable D call. The germline CDR1 and CDR2 sequences are MNHEY and SMNVEV (reference sequence). The CDR3 has 14 residues. Trimming pared 3 bases from V and 6 bases from J, leaving 13 bases between. The DNA of the CDR3 is TGTGCCAGCAGTTTGTCTCCCCCGGGTGATACGCAGTATTTT. This sequence encodes CASSLSPPGDTQYF.

V is TRBV9 and J is TRBJ2-2; D gene uncertain. This CDR3 is built from 13 residues. The V gene lost 4 bases and the J gene lost 8 bases, with 12 bases spanning the gap. Germline V CDR1 and CDR2: SGDLS, YYNGEE. In DNA form, the CDR3 reads TGTGCCAGCAGCCTGGAGAGAGGTGGGGAGCTGTTTTTT. As protein: CASSLERGGELFF. The variable domain in full, completed from reference TRBV9 and TRBJ2-2, reads DSGVTQTPKHLITATGQRVTLRCSPRSGDLSVYWYQQSLDQGLQFLIQYYNGEERAKGNILERFSAQQFPDLHSELNLSSLELGDSALYFCASSLERGGELFFGEGSRLTVL.

In DNA, the CDR3 is TGCGCCAGCAGTCAAGCGGGGGGCTTCTCCTACGAGCAGTACTTC. This sequence encodes CASSQAGGFSYEQYF. The genes are TRBV5-1 and TRBJ2-7; 9 positions match TRBD2. After removal of 5 bases from V and 0 bases from J, the junction contained 6 bases not matched to a gene. The CDR3 has 15 residues. Germline CDR1 reads SGHRS; CDR2 reads YFSETQ.

The V call is TRBV13, the J call TRBJ2-5; D is tentatively TRBD1 or TRBD2 (5 bases each). TRBJ2-7 matches the DNA end more closely, so the J call is doubtful. Germline CDR1 PRHDT, CDR2 FYEKMQ (reference sequence). There are 13 residues in the CDR3. In nucleotides, the CDR3 is TGTGCCAGCAGTTCCGGGACGGACTACGAGCAGTACTTC. Its translation: CASSSGTDYEQYF.

The gene calls are TRBV30 and TRBJ1-1; D not certain. This CDR3 is built from 14 residues. Germline values: CDR1 GTSNPN, CDR2 SVGIG (reference sequence). V shed 0 bases and J shed 2 bases, with 10 bases lying between them. The CDR3 DNA is TGTGCCTGGAGTGTCCTCGGGAGCAACACTGAAGCTTTCTTT. It translates to CAWSVLGSNTEAFF.

CDR3 sequence reads: CASSPGLSGGYNEQFF. The CDR3 DNA reads TGTGCCAGCAGCCCGGGGCTTAGCGGGGGTTACAATGAGCAGTTCTTC. The chain couples TRBV7-3 to TRBJ2-1, with TRBD2 matching over 9 bases. The CDR3 extends over 16 amino acids. The germline gives CDR1 SGHTA, CDR2 FQGTGA. Unmatched junction bases numbered 9, after V lost 5 bases and J lost 4 bases.

The chain couples TRBV6-1 to TRBJ1-2; the D is unclear. The CDR3 extends over 13 amino acids. Trimming removed 2 bases from V and 8 bases from J, with 12 bases in between. From germline, CDR1 is MNHNS and CDR2 SASEGT. The CDR3 spells CASSEQRKEGYTF. In DNA form, the CDR3 reads TGTGCCAGCAGTGAACAAAGGAAGGAGGGCTACACCTTC.

The chain is built from TRBV29-1 and TRBJ1-1; no clear D gene. Per the germline V gene, CDR1 is SQVTM and CDR2 is ANQGSEA. Trimming left V 4 bases short and J 6 bases short, with 12 bases between. CDR3 size: 12 residues. The CDR3 reads CSVGSHRPEAFF. In DNA, the CDR3 is TGCAGCGTTGGGAGCCATCGCCCTGAAGCTTTCTTT.

The chain employs TRBV7-7 and TRBJ2-3; D uncertain. Germline CDR1 and CDR2: SSHAT and FNYEAQ (reference sequence). The CDR3 covers 13 residues. V lost 1 base and J 2 bases, leaving 4 bases between the germline ends. The CDR3 reads CASSLEYTDTQYF. For the CDR3, the DNA is TGTGCCAGCAGCTTAGAATACACAGATACGCAGTATTTT.

The chain links TRBV6-5 to TRBJ2-2; D perhaps matches TRBD2 (5 bases). V was cut by 7 bases and J by 1 base, with 7 bases left in between. The CDR3 length is 13 residues. CDR1 and CDR2 from the germline V gene are MNHEY and SVGAGI. CDR3 region: CASKAGNTGELFF. The CDR3 DNA reads as TGTGCCAGCAAGGCGGGGAACACCGGGGAGCTGTTTTTT.

CDR3 DNA: TGTGCCAGCAGCTTCACTAGCGGAGTCACAGATACGCAGTATTTT. Its protein is CASSFTSGVTDTQYF. The genes are TRBV7-3 and TRBJ2-3, with TRBD2 matching 8 bases. Trimming cost V 3 bases and J 2 bases; bases outside gene matches: 4. The CDR3 loop spans 15 amino acids. Germline V gene data show CDR1 as SGHTA and CDR2 as FQGTGA.

The genes are TRBV9 and TRBJ2-7, with TRBD2 matching over 11 bases. V was pared by 3 bases and J by 2 bases, with 4 bases of the junction left unmatched. CDR3 length equals 15 residues. Germline V gene lookup returns CDR1 SGDLS and CDR2 YYNGEE. The CDR3 loop is CASSAVAGGPYEQYF. The DNA of the CDR3 is TGTGCCAGCAGCGCGGTAGCGGGAGGGCCCTACGAGCAGTACTTC.

This clone was seen just once. J is TRBJ1-3 and V is TRBV28, with D perhaps TRBD1 (5 bases). Trimming left V 6 bases short and J 0 bases short, with 18 bases between. This CDR3 comprises 17 residues. The V gene's germline CDR1 is MDHEN and CDR2 SYDVKM. Here the CDR3 DNA reads TGTGCCAGCAGCTCTTTCTCGGGACTCGGCTCTGGAAACACCATATATTTT. This gives the protein CASSSFSGLGSGNTIYF.

This chain uses TRBV28 with TRBJ1-1, with TRBD1 matching 7 bases. Germline values: CDR1 MDHEN, CDR2 SYDVKM. V trimming: 5 bases; J trimming: 8 bases; junction bases outside the gene matches: 8. The CDR3 has 13 residues. The CDR3 DNA follows: TGTGCCAGCAGTGCTACAGGGGACTCGGAAGCTTTCTTT. Translation gives CASSATGDSEAFF.

This chain uses TRBV7-9 with TRBJ2-7; D might be TRBD2 (6 bases). The CDR3 consists of 13 residues. Trimming removed 3 bases at V and 2 bases at J, with 8 bases between. The germline CDR1 and CDR2 sequences are SEHNR and FQNEAQ (reference sequence). In DNA, the CDR3 is TGTGCCAGCAGCTTCGGGGGACCCTACGAGCAGTACTTC. Translated, it gives CASSFGGPYEQYF.

The chain employs TRBV9 and TRBJ2-7, with 10 bases that match TRBD2. The CDR3 is made up of 16 amino acids. The trim removed 2 bases at V and 0 bases at J, leaving 5 bases unmatched. The germline gives CDR1 SGDLS, CDR2 YYNGEE. In DNA form, the CDR3 reads TGTGCCAGCAGCGTTGACTTAGCGGGGGGCTCCTACGAGCAGTACTTC. Translated, it gives CASSVDLAGGSYEQYF.

The gene calls are TRBV27 and TRBJ2-7, with D perhaps matching TRBD2 (6 bases). V was shortened by 1 base and J by 3 bases, with 19 bases between the two germline ends. CDR1 MNHEY and CDR2 SMNVEV come from the germline V gene (reference sequence). This CDR3 has 17 residues. Here the CDR3 DNA reads TGTGCCAGCAGTTTATTTAAGGCGGGACCATCCAACTACGAGCAGTACTTC. Translated: CASSLFKAGPSNYEQYF.

The chain uses TRBV10-1 and TRBJ2-3, with 7 nucleotides matching TRBD2. In germline, CDR1 is WNHNN, CDR2 SYGVQD (reference sequence). This CDR3 has 17 residues. V lost 0 bases, J lost 2 bases, and 8 bases stayed unmatched. CDR3 sequence (DNA): TGCGCCAGCAGTGAGTCGAGGCGGGGGACCTACACAGATACGCAGTATTTT. Protein sequence: CASSESRRGTYTDTQYF.

The rearrangement joins TRBV13 to TRBJ2-3; 7 bases are shared with TRBD2. CDR1 PRHDT and CDR2 FYEKMQ come from the germline V gene (reference sequence). The CDR3 is made up of 16 amino acids. Germline trimming cut 3 bases from V and 3 bases from J; bases unmatched to any gene: 9. CDR3: CASSFSSGEGTDTQYF. The CDR3 DNA is TGTGCCAGCAGCTTTTCTAGCGGCGAAGGGACAGATACGCAGTATTTT. The full variable domain, completed using reference TRBV13 and TRBJ2-3, is AAGVIQSPRHLIKEKRETATLKCYPIPRHDTVYWYQQGPGQDPQFLISFYEKMQSDKGSIPDRFSAQQFSDYHSELNMSSLELGDSALYFCASSFSSGEGTDTQYFGPGTRLTVL.

The CDR3 DNA follows: TGCGCCAGCAGCCTGAGGACTAGCGGAGGGACCTTCCAAGAGACCCAGTACTTC. It codes for CASSLRTSGGTFQETQYF. The chain joins TRBV5-1 to TRBJ2-5, with TRBD2 identical over 10 bases. The germline gives CDR1 SGHRS, CDR2 YFSETQ. V was clipped by 4 bases and J by 1 base; unmatched bases: 13. The CDR3 spans 18 residues.

J is TRBJ1-2 and V is TRBV5-1, with 7 bases aligning to TRBD1. This CDR3 has 13 residues. Trimming took 0 bases from V and 4 from J; bases not matched to a gene: 0. CDR1 and CDR2 from the germline V gene are SGHRS and YFSETQ. The CDR3 DNA reads TGCGCCAGCAGCTTGGAGGGGGCCTATGGCTACACCTTC. This encodes CASSLEGAYGYTF.

This clone appeared a few times. The chain combines TRBV28 with TRBJ2-7; possibly TRBD1 for D (6 bases). This CDR3 is 13 amino acids long. Trimming took 3 bases from V and 1 from J, leaving 7 bases between them. Germline CDR1 and CDR2: MDHEN and SYDVKM. Here the CDR3 DNA reads TGTGCCAGCAGTTTGGACAGTTCCTACGAGCAGTACTTC. This codes for CASSLDSSYEQYF.

The genes are TRBV7-9 and TRBJ2-7, with D perhaps matching TRBD2 (5 bases). There are 13 residues in the CDR3. V was pared by 5 bases and J by 3 bases, with 11 bases between. The germline gives CDR1 SEHNR, CDR2 FQNEAQ (reference sequence). The CDR3 protein is CASSPTTSYEQYF. The CDR3 DNA follows: TGTGCCAGCAGCCCCACAACTAGCTACGAGCAGTACTTC.

The chain employs TRBV5-1 and TRBJ2-7, with TRBD2 matching 8 bases. The junction had 6 bases not matched to a gene; V was cut back by 0 bases and J by 4 bases. The CDR3 totals 15 residues. Germline CDR1 SGHRS, CDR2 YFSETQ. CDR3 DNA: TGCGCCAGCAGCTTGGACAGCGGGAGTTGGTACGAGCAGTACTTC. It is translated as CASSLDSGSWYEQYF.